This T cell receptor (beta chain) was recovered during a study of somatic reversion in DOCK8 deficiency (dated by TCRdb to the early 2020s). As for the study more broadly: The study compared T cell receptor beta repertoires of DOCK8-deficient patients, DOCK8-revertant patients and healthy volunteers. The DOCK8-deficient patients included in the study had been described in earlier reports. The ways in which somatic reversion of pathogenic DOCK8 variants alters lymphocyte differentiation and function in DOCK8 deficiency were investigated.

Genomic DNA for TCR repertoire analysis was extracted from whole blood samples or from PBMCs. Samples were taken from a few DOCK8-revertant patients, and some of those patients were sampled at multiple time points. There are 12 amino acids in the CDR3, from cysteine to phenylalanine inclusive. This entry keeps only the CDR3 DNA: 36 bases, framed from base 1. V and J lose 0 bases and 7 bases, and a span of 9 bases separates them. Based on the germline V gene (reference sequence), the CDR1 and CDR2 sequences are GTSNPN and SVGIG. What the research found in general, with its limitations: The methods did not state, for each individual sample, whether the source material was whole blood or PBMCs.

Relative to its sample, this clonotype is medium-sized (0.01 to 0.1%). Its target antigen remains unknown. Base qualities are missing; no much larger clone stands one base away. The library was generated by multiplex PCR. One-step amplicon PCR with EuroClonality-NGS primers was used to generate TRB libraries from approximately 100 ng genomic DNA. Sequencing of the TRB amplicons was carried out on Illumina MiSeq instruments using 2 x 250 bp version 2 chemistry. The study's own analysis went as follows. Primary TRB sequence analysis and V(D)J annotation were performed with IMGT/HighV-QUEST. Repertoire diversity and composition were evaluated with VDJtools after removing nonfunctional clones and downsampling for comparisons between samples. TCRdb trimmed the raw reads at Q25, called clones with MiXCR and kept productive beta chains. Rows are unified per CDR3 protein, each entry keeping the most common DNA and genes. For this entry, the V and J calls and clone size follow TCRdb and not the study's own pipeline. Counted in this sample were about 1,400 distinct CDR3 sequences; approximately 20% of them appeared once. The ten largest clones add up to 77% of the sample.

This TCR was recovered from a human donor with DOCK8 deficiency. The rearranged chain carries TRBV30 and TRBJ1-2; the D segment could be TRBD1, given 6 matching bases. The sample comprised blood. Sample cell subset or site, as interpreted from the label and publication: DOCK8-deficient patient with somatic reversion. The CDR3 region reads CAWSVLGGGYTF. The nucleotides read TGTGCCTGGAGTGTCCTAGGGGGTGGCTACACCTTC.